Below, one T cell receptor (beta chain) is given with its context. Its cognate antigen is unknown. Measured with immunoSEQ multiplex PCR; TCRdb has only the in-frame clones, and not every one. The sample has around 71,000 clones, around 80% seen once. The germline CDR1 and CDR2 sequences are MNHEY and SVGEGT. The CDR3 covers 15 residues. V was shortened by 3 bases and J by 5 bases, with 16 bases between the two germline ends. These data belong to a study of T cell responses to AZD1222 COVID-19 vaccine. Overall study results and limits: In all cases, repertoires were sampled only after the peak T cell response. Clonal diversity may have been underestimated, and the donors were mostly white British, with more females than males. Regions left unmutated in variants are reportedly the target of nearly half of spike-specific TCRs.

This material consisted of peripheral blood, taken 28 days after the second AZD1222 dose. V gene TRBV6-2 or TRBV6-3 combines with J gene TRBJ1-2, with D unclear. The sequence was obtained from an adult who received the AZD1222 COVID-19 vaccine. The CDR3 spells CASSYIGSPSYGYTF. DNA of the CDR3: TGTGCCAGCAGTTATATTGGGAGTCCTTCATATGGCTACACCTTC.